This T cell receptor (beta chain) was captured by sequencing in a study of Ad26.COV2.S vaccination and SARS-CoV-2 variants (dated by TCRdb to the early 2020s). Looking at the study overall: Donors in the vaccine arm were drawn from COV1001, a phase I-IIa trial of Ad26.COV2.S in healthy adults that was multicentre, randomized, double-blind and placebo-controlled. Investigators remained blinded to trial group allocation during experiments and outcome assessment. Participants in the trial were split at random into five groups of five each, receiving low-dose or high-dose Ad26.COV2.S once or twice, or else placebo on both occasions. Dosing of Ad26.COV2.S was intramuscular, at either 5x10^10 or 1x10^11 viral particles, delivered as one shot or as two shots spaced 56 days apart. The TCR-sequenced set comprised around 30 samples: approximately 19 Ad26.COV2.S vaccine recipients, 5 placebo recipients and 8 SARS-CoV-2 convalescent individuals. TCRbeta repertoire sequencing was used to assess the specificity and breadth of SARS-CoV-2-reactive T cell receptors after Ad26.COV2.S vaccination.

V is cut back by 9 bases and J by 3 bases, with 1 base in the junction unmatched. The CDR3 has 14 amino acids, counting the end cysteine and phenylalanine. The retained sequence is limited to the CDR3, 42 bases, with the frame set at the first base. Reading the germline V gene gives CDR1 KGHDR and CDR2 SFDVKD. A remark on this clone: Its antigen remains undetermined. The sample holds no much larger clone one base away, and base qualities are not on file.

General study outcomes and caveats: Vaccine and placebo recipients had comparable non-spike TCR breadth, which fits with the vaccine containing only spike. Spike-specific TCR breadth was higher in Ad26.COV2.S recipients than in placebo recipients (P = 0.0014). Comparing responses between vaccine doses or regimens was not something the study was powered to do. After vaccination, substantial breadth of spike-specific CD8+ and CD4+ T cell responses was reported. According to the authors, total T cell responses may have been underestimated by the TCR breadth and depth analyses.

The immunoSEQ Assay was used to sequence TCRbeta CDR3 regions. After extraction, genomic DNA underwent amplification by bias-controlled multiplex PCR, followed by high-throughput sequencing. The authors' pipeline ran thus. To quantify the absolute abundance of every unique TCRbeta CDR3 region, sequences were collapsed and filtered. T cell fraction was estimated by normalizing TCRbeta template counts to usable DNA, with usable DNA measured through amplification of reference genes found in all nucleated cells. Repertoire TCRs were annotated as SARS-CoV-2-specific by exact matching of V gene, CDR3 amino acid sequence and J gene to a known reactive TCR set. The reference SARS-CoV-2 TCR set was derived from MIRA and filtered for enrichment in COVID-19-positive ImmuneCODE repertoires, a step that removed public or cross-reactive TCRs. Using the MIRA antigens, annotated TCRs were further analysed by specific ORF or by position within an ORF. Depth was the summed frequency of annotated unique rearrangements, while breadth was defined as annotated unique rearrangements over total unique productive rearrangements. Two-sided Wilcoxon rank-sum tests were used to compare TCR breadth between groups. The immuneACCESS repertoire file appears here via TCRdb, limited to in-frame rearrangements. These files lack a portion of the clones; in checked studies, under half of the deficit traces to unresolved V genes, and the cause of the others is not known. V, J and clone size were drawn from that table, and D and trimming were deduced from the DNA. This sample lists hundreds of thousands of clones; around 92% were detected once. More than 1.5% of the sample is held by the ten biggest clonotypes.

The sample's treatment or condition label, in plain terms: 15 to 20 received Ad26.COV2.S at low or high dose, single or two shots; five or six received placebo; per-sample allocation not given. Repertoires of vaccine and placebo recipients were sequenced from samples collected on day 63 after the first injection. Between 29 July and 7 August 2020, Cohort 1b enrolled approximately 26 adults aged 18-55 years at one site in Boston, USA. Ad26.COV2.S was a replication-incompetent adenovirus type 26 vector expressing a prefusion-stabilized SARS-CoV-2 spike protein from the original Wuhan strain. The specimen was peripheral blood, collected in a trial of Ad26.COV2.S vaccine versus placebo. This clonotype originated in a person between 18 and 60 years old who received the Ad26.COV2.S COVID-19 vaccine or a placebo. Rearrangement joined TRBV24-1 to TRBJ2-3; a stretch of 14 junction bases matches TRBD2. The nucleotides are TGTGCCACCCGGACTAGCGGGGGGACAGATACGCAGTATTTT. This is translated as CATRTSGGTDTQYF.